Following are 7 T cell receptor beta chains from one sample sequenced in a study of cytomegalovirus exposure and HLA in healthy donors. The PCR contained 60 Vbeta and 13 Jbeta primers. Data came from immunoSEQ multiplex PCR; TCRdb stores just in-frame clones and leaves some out. The sample lists 100,000 to 150,000 clones, roughly three quarters seen once, with roughly 1.9% in the top ten. The source material was PBMCs. The source of these receptors is a woman in her thirties or forties in good health and CMV-seronegative.

The chain is built from TRBV5-4 and TRBJ1-5; D perhaps matches TRBD1 (6 bases). The CDR3 runs 17 residues. The V end was cut by 3 bases, the J end by 7 bases, with 23 bases between. Germline CDR1 is SGHNT and CDR2 is YYREEE (reference sequence). Here the CDR3 reads CASSCRSRDTSNQPQHF. The CDR3 DNA is TGTGCCAGCAGCTGTCGGTCCCGGGACACCTCCAACCAGCCCCAGCATTTT.

V usage is TRBV30 and J usage is TRBJ2-7, with D unresolved. CDR3 length: 13 residues. The V end lost 3 bases, the J end lost 0 bases, and 9 bases lay between the germline ends. Germline loops: CDR1 GTSNPN, CDR2 SVGIG (reference sequence). The CDR3 loop reads CAWRRDNSYEQYF. CDR3 in DNA: TGTGCCTGGAGAAGAGACAACTCCTACGAGCAGTACTTC.

V usage is TRBV28 and J usage is TRBJ2-2, with D possibly being TRBD2 (5 bases). Germline lookup yields CDR1 MDHEN and CDR2 SYDVKM. The CDR3 length is 13 residues. Trimming took off 8 bases at V and 3 bases at J, with 10 bases between the two ends. The CDR3 nucleotides read TGTGCCAGCTTCGTAGCGCACACCGGGGAGCTGTTTTTT. Translation: CASFVAHTGELFF.

The gene calls are TRBV5-1 and TRBJ2-1, with D maybe TRBD1 (5 bases). Trimming removed 1 base at V and 2 bases at J, with 13 bases between. Germline CDR1 SGHRS, CDR2 YFSETQ. The CDR3 extends over 16 amino acids. The CDR3 sequence is CASSLRVAGTYNEQFF. For the CDR3, the DNA is TGCGCCAGCAGCTTGAGGGTGGCAGGGACCTACAATGAGCAGTTCTTC.

This clone was detected once. This chain joins TRBV5-4 and TRBJ2-5; 7 bases agree with TRBD2. V dropped 4 bases and J dropped 5; count of bases not matched to a gene: 8. Germline assignment: CDR1 SGHNT and CDR2 YYREEE (reference sequence). This CDR3 contains 14 residues. The CDR3 region is CASSDWTSVETQYF. The CDR3 region has the DNA TGTGCCAGCAGCGACTGGACTAGTGTGGAGACCCAGTACTTC.

This chain joins TRBV7-3 and TRBJ2-3; D possibly corresponds to TRBD2 (6 bases). Germline CDR1 is SGHTA and CDR2 is FQGTGA. V shed 5 bases and J shed 0 bases, with 9 bases lying between them. The CDR3 is 14 residues long. This CDR3 reads CASSPEGSTDTQYF. In DNA, the CDR3 is TGTGCCAGCAGCCCGGAGGGGAGCACAGATACGCAGTATTTT.

This clone came up once. The genes are TRBV7-3 and TRBJ1-2; a weak D match, TRBD1 (5 bases). This CDR3 has 15 amino acids. Germline CDR1 is SGHTA and CDR2 is FQGTGA. V was shortened by 1 base and J by 7 bases, with 16 bases between the two germline ends. CDR3 protein: CASSLMGGSFSGYTF. CDR3 nucleotide sequence: TGTGCCAGCAGCTTAATGGGGGGATCATTTAGTGGCTACACCTTC.